Each of the 24 T cell receptor beta chains below was sequenced from the same sample in a study of cytomegalovirus exposure and HLA in healthy donors. The primer mix had 60 Vbeta and 13 Jbeta primers. Assay used: immunoSEQ multiplex PCR; TCRdb lists only in-frame clones, some missing. The sample shows 200,000 or so clones, approximately 88% of them seen only once. Sequencing was performed on PBMCs. The receptor source for this set is a boy younger than 18 in good health and CMV-seronegative.

J is TRBJ2-5 and V is TRBV29-1; D is undetermined. Germline V CDR1 and CDR2: SQVTM, ANQGSEA. The CDR3 extends over 9 amino acids. The CDR3 region has the DNA TGCAGTGACCCGGGGACCCAGTACTTC. Amino acids: CSDPGTQYF.

The rearrangement joins TRBV19 to TRBJ2-7, with D possibly matching TRBD1 (6 bases). CDR1 LNHDA and CDR2 SQIVND come from the germline V gene (reference sequence). This CDR3 contains 13 residues. V lost 5 bases and J 2 bases, leaving 10 bases between the germline ends. DNA for the CDR3: TGTGCCAGTAGTCGGGACAAGCCCTACGAGCAGTACTTC. Amino acids: CASSRDKPYEQYF.

The CDR3: CASSSPRVAETQYF. The CDR3 nucleotides read TGTGCCAGCAGCTCCCCGAGAGTCGCAGAGACCCAGTACTTC. The chain recombines TRBV7-8 with TRBJ2-5, with no clear D. The CDR3 has 14 amino acids. In germline, CDR1 is SGHVS, CDR2 FQNEAQ. V lost 4 bases to trimming and J lost 4 bases, with 13 bases between them.

V gene TRBV7-9 combines with J gene TRBJ2-5; no reliable D call. The V and J ends lost 6 bases and 5 bases respectively, with 16 bases between them. The CDR3 runs 14 residues. Germline CDR1 SEHNR, CDR2 FQNEAQ (reference sequence). The DNA for the CDR3 is TGTGCCAGCAGTCCCACACAGTACATGGAGACCCAGTACTTC. Its translation is CASSPTQYMETQYF.

The chain carries TRBV28 and TRBJ1-4; 7 nucleotides agree with TRBD1. Germline assignment: CDR1 MDHEN and CDR2 SYDVKM. This CDR3 contains 15 residues. V shed 4 bases, J shed 5 bases, and the junction held 7 bases outside the gene matches. This chain's CDR3 is CASSYRTGRNEKLFF. The CDR3 region has the DNA TGTGCCAGCAGTTACCGGACAGGCCGAAATGAAAAACTGTTTTTT.

This chain uses TRBV4-3 with TRBJ2-1, with 11 bases aligning to TRBD2. Trimming cost V 1 base and J 3 bases; bases outside gene matches: 5. The CDR3 has 17 amino acids. Germline V CDR1 and CDR2: LGHNA, YSLEER. The CDR3 loop reads CASSQVELAGVYNEQFF. CDR3 bases: TGCGCCAGCAGCCAAGTGGAACTAGCGGGGGTCTACAATGAGCAGTTCTTC.

The V and J genes are TRBV5-5 and TRBJ2-7; TRBD1 agrees at 10 bases. The CDR3 contains 16 residues. Trimming took 3 bases from V and 4 from J; bases not matched to a gene: 10. Germline V gene data show CDR1 as SGHKS and CDR2 as YYEKEE (reference sequence). This CDR3 reads CASSWFRDRGNYEQYF. The CDR3 region has the DNA TGTGCCAGCAGCTGGTTCCGGGACAGGGGAAATTACGAGCAGTACTTC.

The CDR3 sequence is CASRSGGNTEAFF. CDR3 sequence (DNA): TGTGCCAGCAGGTCAGGGGGAAACACTGAAGCTTTCTTT. This chain uses TRBV7-9 with TRBJ1-1; 7 bases match TRBD1. The CDR3 runs to 13 residues. Germline V CDR1 and CDR2: SEHNR, FQNEAQ (reference sequence). V shed 6 bases, J shed 2 bases, and the junction held 3 bases outside the gene matches. Filled out from reference TRBV7-9 and TRBJ1-1, the complete variable domain reads DTGVSQNPRHKITKRGQNVTFRCDPISEHNRLYWYRQTLGQGPEFLTYFQNEAQLEKSRLLSDRFSAERPKGSFSTLEIQRTEQGDSAMYLCASRSGGNTEAFFGQGTRLTVV.

The V and J genes are TRBV11-2 and TRBJ2-3, with 11 bases lining up with TRBD2. The V gene end was trimmed by 5 bases and the J gene end by 5 bases; junction bases not matched to a gene: 9. The CDR3 loop spans 16 amino acids. CDR1 SGHAT and CDR2 FQNNGV come from the germline V gene. CDR3 in DNA: TGTGCCAGCAGCCCGCTAGCGGGGGGCCCACGAGATACGCAGTATTTT. Its protein is CASSPLAGGPRDTQYF.

V is TRBV6-6 and J is TRBJ1-1; D possibly corresponds to TRBD1 (5 bases). Looked up from germline, CDR1 is MNHNY and CDR2 is SVGAGI (reference sequence). The V and J ends lost 2 bases and 0 bases respectively, with 7 bases between them. The CDR3 is made up of 14 amino acids. The CDR3 DNA reads TGTGCCAGCAGTTACGTCAGGGTGAACACTGAAGCTTTCTTT. It specifies CASSYVRVNTEAFF.

In its sample, this clone was seen once. V usage is TRBV4-1 and J usage is TRBJ2-5; 7 nucleotides line up with TRBD2. CDR3 length: 13 residues. Germline V lookup: CDR1 MGHRA, CDR2 YSYEKL. The V gene end was trimmed by 4 bases and the J gene end by 4 bases; junction bases not matched to a gene: 3. The CDR3: CASSRGLVETQYF. CDR3 DNA sequence: TGCGCCAGCAGCCGAGGACTAGTAGAGACCCAGTACTTC.

The chain combines TRBV30 with TRBJ1-2; weak D call: TRBD1 (5 bases). V was shortened by 4 bases and J by 3 bases, with 12 bases between the two germline ends. The CDR3 totals 13 residues. Germline CDR1 and CDR2: GTSNPN and SVGIG (reference sequence). Here the CDR3 reads CAWTRGGDYGYTF. The CDR3 DNA reads TGTGCCTGGACCCGCGGGGGGGACTATGGCTACACCTTC.

The chain carries TRBV5-1 and TRBJ2-7; 12 bases match TRBD2. Germline V CDR1 and CDR2: SGHRS, YFSETQ. The CDR3 consists of 17 residues. Losses at the gene ends were 4 bases for V and 4 bases for J; bases not matched to a gene: 12. This chain's CDR3 is CASSLRTSGIGGYEQYF. The CDR3 nucleotides are TGCGCCAGCAGCCTTAGGACTAGCGGGATTGGGGGGTACGAGCAGTACTTC.

This sequence joins TRBV6-5 and TRBJ1-4, with D possibly being TRBD1 (6 bases). The germline V and J ends were trimmed by 5 bases and 0 bases, with 7 bases remaining between them. The CDR3 totals 14 residues. The germline V gene encodes CDR1 MNHEY and CDR2 SVGAGI. The CDR3 region is CASSRTATNEKLFF. The CDR3 bases are TGTGCCAGCAGTCGGACAGCAACTAATGAAAAACTGTTTTTT.

This clone was counted only a few times. This sequence joins TRBV7-9 and TRBJ2-7; 12 positions match TRBD1. CDR1 is SEHNR, CDR2 FQNEAQ, per germline (reference sequence). The trim removed 1 base at V and 7 bases at J, leaving 8 bases unmatched. This CDR3 has 16 amino acids. CDR3 nucleotides: TGTGCCAGCAGCTTAGATCCGGGACAGGGGGCCCAGGAGCAGTACTTC. Its protein is CASSLDPGQGAQEQYF.

The V gene is TRBV14, the J gene TRBJ1-1; maybe TRBD1 (6 bases). The length of the CDR3 is 15 residues. The germline gives CDR1 SGHDN, CDR2 FVKESK. V lost 3 bases and J 2 bases, leaving 13 bases between the germline ends. CDR3 sequence reads: CASSQDDRYNTEAFF. CDR3 DNA sequence: TGTGCCAGCAGCCAGGACGACAGGTATAACACTGAAGCTTTCTTT.

V usage is TRBV30 and J usage is TRBJ1-2, with no clear D. Trimming cost V 2 bases and J 2 bases, with 6 bases left between them. In germline, CDR1 is GTSNPN, CDR2 SVGIG (reference sequence). The CDR3 is made up of 12 amino acids. The CDR3 here is CAWSRRNYGYTF. CDR3 bases: TGTGCCTGGAGTCGCAGGAACTATGGCTACACCTTC. Full variable domain (rest looked up from reference TRBV30 and TRBJ1-2): SQTIHQWPATLVQPVGSPLSLECTVEGTSNPNLYWYRQAAGRGLQLLFYSVGIGQISSEVPQNLSASRPQDRQFILSSKKLLLSDSGFYLCAWSRRNYGYTFGSGTRLTVV.

The V gene is TRBV4-2, the J gene TRBJ2-1; 8 bases are shared with TRBD2. The trim removed 0 bases at V and 3 bases at J, leaving 1 base unmatched. CDR3 length equals 15 residues. The germline V gene has CDR1 LGHNA and CDR2 YNFKEQ. In DNA, the CDR3 is TGTGCCAGCAGCCAAGAAGCGGGGGTCTACAATGAGCAGTTCTTC. This gives the protein CASSQEAGVYNEQFF.

The chain uses TRBV27 and TRBJ2-7; D not resolved. This CDR3 comprises 14 residues. Germline-derived CDR1 and CDR2 are MNHEY and SMNVEV (reference sequence). V lost 7 bases, J lost 6 bases, and 19 bases lay in between. CDR3 protein: CASTARFPLIEQYF. The CDR3 DNA is TGTGCCAGCACTGCCAGGTTCCCCCTGATCGAGCAGTACTTC.

V usage is TRBV6-6 and J usage is TRBJ2-7; D not certain. Germline CDR1 reads MNHNY; CDR2 reads SVGAGI (reference sequence). CDR3 size: 12 residues. V lost 6 bases and J lost 1, with 7 bases in between. CDR3 nucleotides: TGTGCCAGCAGCCTGAGTTCCTACGAGCAGTACTTC. Protein: CASSLSSYEQYF.

The V call is TRBV30, the J call TRBJ1-3; possible D gene TRBD1, 6 bases. The germline V and J ends were trimmed by 7 bases and 4 bases, with 14 bases remaining between them. The CDR3 consists of 13 residues. Germline assignment: CDR1 GTSNPN and CDR2 SVGIG (reference sequence). CDR3 DNA: TGTGCCTACGACAGGACACCCGGAAACACCATATATTTT. This gives the protein CAYDRTPGNTIYF. Drawing the rest from reference TRBV30 and TRBJ1-3, the complete variable domain is SQTIHQWPATLVQPVGSPLSLECTVEGTSNPNLYWYRQAAGRGLQLLFYSVGIGQISSEVPQNLSASRPQDRQFILSSKKLLLSDSGFYLCAYDRTPGNTIYFGEGSWLTVV.

CDR3 sequence reads: CASRLAGSGDTIYF. In DNA form, the CDR3 reads TGTGCCAGCAGGCTCGCGGGATCCGGGGACACCATATATTTT. The chain is built from TRBV2 and TRBJ1-3; D uncertain. Trimming stripped 6 bases from V and 8 bases from J, with 17 bases between. The germline V gene encodes CDR1 SNHLY and CDR2 FYNNEI. The CDR3 has 14 residues. Full variable domain (rest looked up from reference TRBV2 and TRBJ1-3): EPEVTQTPSHQVTQMGQEVILRCVPISNHLYFYWYRQILGQKVEFLVSFYNNEISEKSEIFDDQFSVERPDGSNFTLKIRSTKLEDSAMYFCASRLAGSGDTIYFGEGSWLTVV.

The CDR3: CASSLSSSLSSGNTIYF. The CDR3 nucleotides are TGTGCCAGCAGCTTATCCTCTAGTTTGAGCTCTGGAAACACCATATATTTT. V is TRBV7-2 and J is TRBJ1-3; no firm D call. Trimming removed 2 bases at V and 0 bases at J, with 14 bases between. This CDR3 region has 17 residues. Looked up from germline, CDR1 is SGHTA and CDR2 is FQGNSA.

The rearrangement joins TRBV5-1 to TRBJ2-1; D gene ambiguous. This CDR3 spans 14 amino acids. Trimming pared 2 bases from V and 3 bases from J, leaving 9 bases between. In germline, CDR1 is SGHRS, CDR2 YFSETQ. The CDR3 spells CASSFGYNYNEQFF. In nucleotides, the CDR3 is TGCGCCAGCAGCTTTGGTTACAACTACAATGAGCAGTTCTTC.